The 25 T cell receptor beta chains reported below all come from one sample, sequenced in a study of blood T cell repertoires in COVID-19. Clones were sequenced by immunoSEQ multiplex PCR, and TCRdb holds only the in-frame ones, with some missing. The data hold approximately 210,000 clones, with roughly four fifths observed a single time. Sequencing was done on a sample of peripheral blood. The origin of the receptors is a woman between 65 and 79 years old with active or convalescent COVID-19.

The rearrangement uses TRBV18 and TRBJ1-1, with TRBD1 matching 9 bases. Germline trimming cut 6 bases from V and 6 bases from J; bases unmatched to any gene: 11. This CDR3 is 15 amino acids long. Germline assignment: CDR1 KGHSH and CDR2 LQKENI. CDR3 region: CASSRISRTGAEAFF. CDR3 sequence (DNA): TGTGCCAGCTCCCGCATATCCCGGACAGGGGCTGAAGCTTTCTTT.

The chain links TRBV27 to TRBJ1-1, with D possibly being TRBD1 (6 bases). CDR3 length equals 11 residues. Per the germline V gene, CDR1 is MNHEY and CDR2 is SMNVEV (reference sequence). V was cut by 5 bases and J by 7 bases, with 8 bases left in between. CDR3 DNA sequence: TGTGCCAGCAGTGGACAGTTTGAAGCTTTCTTT. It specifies CASSGQFEAFF.

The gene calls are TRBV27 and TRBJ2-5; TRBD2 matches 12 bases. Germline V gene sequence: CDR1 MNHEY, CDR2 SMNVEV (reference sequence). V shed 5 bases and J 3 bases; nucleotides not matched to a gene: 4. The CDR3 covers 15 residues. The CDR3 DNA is TGTGCCAGCAGTCCCCTAGCGGGAGGGAAAGAGACCCAGTACTTC. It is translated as CASSPLAGGKETQYF.

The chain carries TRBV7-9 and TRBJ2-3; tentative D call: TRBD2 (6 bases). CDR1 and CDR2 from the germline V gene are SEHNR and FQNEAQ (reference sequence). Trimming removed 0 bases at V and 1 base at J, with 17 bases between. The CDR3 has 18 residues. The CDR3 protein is CASSLALAGGSGTDTQYF. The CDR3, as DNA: TGTGCCAGCAGCTTAGCTTTGGCAGGAGGGTCGGGCACAGATACGCAGTATTTT.

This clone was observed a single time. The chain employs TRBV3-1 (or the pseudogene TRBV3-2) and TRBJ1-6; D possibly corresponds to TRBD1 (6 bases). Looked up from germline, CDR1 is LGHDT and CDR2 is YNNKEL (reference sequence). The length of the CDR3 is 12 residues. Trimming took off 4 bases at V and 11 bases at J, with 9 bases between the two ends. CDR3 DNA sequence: TGTGCCAGCAGCCTAACAGGGACACCCCTCCACTTT. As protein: CASSLTGTPLHF.

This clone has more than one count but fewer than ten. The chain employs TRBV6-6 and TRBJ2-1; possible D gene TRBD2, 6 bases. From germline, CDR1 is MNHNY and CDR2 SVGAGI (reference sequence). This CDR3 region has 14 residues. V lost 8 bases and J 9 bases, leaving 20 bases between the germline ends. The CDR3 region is CASRGSQGEREQFF. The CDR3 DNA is TGTGCCAGCCGGGGGTCCCAAGGGGAGCGTGAGCAGTTCTTC.

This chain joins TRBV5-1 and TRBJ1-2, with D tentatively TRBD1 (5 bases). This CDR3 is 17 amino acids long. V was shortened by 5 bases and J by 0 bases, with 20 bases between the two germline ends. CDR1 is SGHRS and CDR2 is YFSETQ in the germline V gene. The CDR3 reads CASRSPLTETSNYGYTF. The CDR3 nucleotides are TGCGCCAGCAGGTCCCCACTGACAGAGACTTCTAACTATGGCTACACCTTC.

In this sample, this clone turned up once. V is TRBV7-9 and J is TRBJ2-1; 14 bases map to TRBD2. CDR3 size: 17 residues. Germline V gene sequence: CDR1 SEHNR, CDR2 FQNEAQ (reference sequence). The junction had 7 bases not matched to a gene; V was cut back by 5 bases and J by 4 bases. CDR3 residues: CASSQWTSGRQYNEQFF. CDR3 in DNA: TGTGCCAGCAGCCAGTGGACTAGCGGGAGGCAGTACAATGAGCAGTTCTTC.

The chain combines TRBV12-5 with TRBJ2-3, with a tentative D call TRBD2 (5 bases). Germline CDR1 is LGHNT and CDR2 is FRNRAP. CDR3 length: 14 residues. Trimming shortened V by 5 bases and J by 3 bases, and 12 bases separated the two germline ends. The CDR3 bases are TGTGCTAGTGGTCCCGGGATCCTAACAGATACGCAGTATTTT. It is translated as CASGPGILTDTQYF.

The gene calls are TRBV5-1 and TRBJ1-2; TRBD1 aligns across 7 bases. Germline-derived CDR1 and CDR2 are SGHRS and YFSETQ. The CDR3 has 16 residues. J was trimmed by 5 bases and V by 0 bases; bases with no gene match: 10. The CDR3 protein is CASSLAGTASPYGYTF. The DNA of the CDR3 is TGCGCCAGCAGCTTGGCCGGGACAGCGAGTCCGTATGGCTACACCTTC.

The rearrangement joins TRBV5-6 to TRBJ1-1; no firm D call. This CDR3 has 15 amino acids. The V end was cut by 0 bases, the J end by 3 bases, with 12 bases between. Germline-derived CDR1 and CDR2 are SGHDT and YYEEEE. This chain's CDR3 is CASSLVSGWDTEAFF. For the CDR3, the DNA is TGTGCCAGCAGCTTGGTTTCGGGGTGGGACACTGAAGCTTTCTTT.

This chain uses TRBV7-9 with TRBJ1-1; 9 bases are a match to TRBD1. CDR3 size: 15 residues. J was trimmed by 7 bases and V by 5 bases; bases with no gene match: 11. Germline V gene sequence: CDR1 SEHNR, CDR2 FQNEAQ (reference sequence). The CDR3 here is CASSPWGQGNGEAFF. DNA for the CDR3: TGTGCCAGCAGCCCATGGGGACAGGGCAACGGTGAAGCTTTCTTT. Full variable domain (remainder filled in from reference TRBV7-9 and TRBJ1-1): DTGVSQNPRHKITKRGQNVTFRCDPISEHNRLYWYRQTLGQGPEFLTYFQNEAQLEKSRLLSDRFSAERPKGSFSTLEIQRTEQGDSAMYLCASSPWGQGNGEAFFGQGTRLTVV.

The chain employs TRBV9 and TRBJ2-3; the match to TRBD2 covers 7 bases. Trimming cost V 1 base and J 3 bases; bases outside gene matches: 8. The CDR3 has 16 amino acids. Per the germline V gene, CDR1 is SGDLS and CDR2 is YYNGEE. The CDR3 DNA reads TGTGCCAGCAGCGTACGGTCGGGGGGTCAAACAGATACGCAGTATTTT. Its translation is CASSVRSGGQTDTQYF.

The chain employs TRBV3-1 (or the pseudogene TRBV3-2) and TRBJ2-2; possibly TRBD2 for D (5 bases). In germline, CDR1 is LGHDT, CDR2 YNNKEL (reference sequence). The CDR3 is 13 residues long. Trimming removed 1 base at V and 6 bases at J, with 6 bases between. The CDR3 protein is CASSQVRAGELFF. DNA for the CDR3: TGTGCCAGCAGCCAAGTGAGGGCCGGGGAGCTGTTTTTT.

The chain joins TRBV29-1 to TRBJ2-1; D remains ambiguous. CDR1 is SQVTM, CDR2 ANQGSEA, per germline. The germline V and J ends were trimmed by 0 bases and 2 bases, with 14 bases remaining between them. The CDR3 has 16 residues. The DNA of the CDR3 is TGCAGCGTTGAAGACCGTGACTGGCTGCCCTACAATGAGCAGTTCTTC. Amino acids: CSVEDRDWLPYNEQFF.

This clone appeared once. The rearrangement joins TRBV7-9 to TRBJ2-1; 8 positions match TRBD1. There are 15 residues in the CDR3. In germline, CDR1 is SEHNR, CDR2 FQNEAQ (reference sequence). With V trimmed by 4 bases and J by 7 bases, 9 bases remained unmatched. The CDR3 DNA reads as TGTGCCAGCAGCTCCGGGACAGGCTTACCGAATGAGCAGTTCTTC. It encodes CASSSGTGLPNEQFF. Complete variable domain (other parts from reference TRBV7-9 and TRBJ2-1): DTGVSQNPRHKITKRGQNVTFRCDPISEHNRLYWYRQTLGQGPEFLTYFQNEAQLEKSRLLSDRFSAERPKGSFSTLEIQRTEQGDSAMYLCASSSGTGLPNEQFFGPGTRLTVL.

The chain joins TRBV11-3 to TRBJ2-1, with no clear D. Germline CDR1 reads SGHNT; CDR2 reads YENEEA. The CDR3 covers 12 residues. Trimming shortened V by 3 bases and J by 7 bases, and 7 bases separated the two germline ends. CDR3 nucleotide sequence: TGTGCCAGCAGCTTCTCTCCGAATGAGCAGTTCTTC. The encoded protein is CASSFSPNEQFF.

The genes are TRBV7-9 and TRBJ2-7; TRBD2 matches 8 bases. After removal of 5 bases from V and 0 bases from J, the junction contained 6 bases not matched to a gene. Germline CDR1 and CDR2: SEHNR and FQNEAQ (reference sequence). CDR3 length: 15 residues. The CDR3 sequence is CASSVTSGNSYEQYF. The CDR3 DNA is TGTGCCAGCAGCGTCACTAGCGGCAACTCCTACGAGCAGTACTTC. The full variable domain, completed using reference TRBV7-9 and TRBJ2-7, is DTGVSQNPRHKITKRGQNVTFRCDPISEHNRLYWYRQTLGQGPEFLTYFQNEAQLEKSRLLSDRFSAERPKGSFSTLEIQRTEQGDSAMYLCASSVTSGNSYEQYFGPGTRLTVT.

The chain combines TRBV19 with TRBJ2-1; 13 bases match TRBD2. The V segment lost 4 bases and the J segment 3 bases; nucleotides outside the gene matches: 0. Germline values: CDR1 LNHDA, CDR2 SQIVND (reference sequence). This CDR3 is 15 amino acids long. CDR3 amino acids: CASSRLAGGYNEQFF. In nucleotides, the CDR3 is TGTGCCAGTAGTAGACTAGCGGGAGGCTACAATGAGCAGTTCTTC.

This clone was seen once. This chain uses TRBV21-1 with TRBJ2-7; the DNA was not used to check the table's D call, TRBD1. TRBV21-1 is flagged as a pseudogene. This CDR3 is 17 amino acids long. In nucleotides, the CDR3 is TGTGCCAGCAGCACCCAAAACGACAGACCCAGCTCCTACGAGCAGTACTTC. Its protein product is CASSTQNDRPSSYEQYF.

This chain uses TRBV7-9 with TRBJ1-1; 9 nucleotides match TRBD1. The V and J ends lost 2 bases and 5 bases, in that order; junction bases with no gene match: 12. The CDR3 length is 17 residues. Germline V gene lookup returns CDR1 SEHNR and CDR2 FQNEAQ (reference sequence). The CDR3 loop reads CASSLPDRGSPQTEAFF. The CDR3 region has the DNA TGTGCCAGCAGCTTACCAGACAGGGGGTCTCCCCAGACTGAAGCTTTCTTT. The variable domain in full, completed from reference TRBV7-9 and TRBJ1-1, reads DTGVSQNPRHKITKRGQNVTFRCDPISEHNRLYWYRQTLGQGPEFLTYFQNEAQLEKSRLLSDRFSAERPKGSFSTLEIQRTEQGDSAMYLCASSLPDRGSPQTEAFFGQGTRLTVV.

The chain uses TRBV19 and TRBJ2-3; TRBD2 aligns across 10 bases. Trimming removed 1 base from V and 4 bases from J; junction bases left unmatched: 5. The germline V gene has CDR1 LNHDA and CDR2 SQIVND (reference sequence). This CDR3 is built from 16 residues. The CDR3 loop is CASSIVASGRPDTQYF. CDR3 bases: TGTGCCAGTAGTATAGTCGCTAGCGGGAGACCAGATACGCAGTATTTT. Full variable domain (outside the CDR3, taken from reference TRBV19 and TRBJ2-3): DGGITQSPKYLFRKEGQNVTLSCEQNLNHDAMYWYRQDPGQGLRLIYYSQIVNDFQKGDIAEGYSVSREKKESFPLTVTSAQKNPTAFYLCASSIVASGRPDTQYFGPGTRLTVL.

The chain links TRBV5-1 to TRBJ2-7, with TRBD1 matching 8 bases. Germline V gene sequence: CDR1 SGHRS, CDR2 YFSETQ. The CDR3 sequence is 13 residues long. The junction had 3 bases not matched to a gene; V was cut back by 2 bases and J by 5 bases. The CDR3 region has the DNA TGCGCCAGCAGCTTTGGACAGGGCAACGAGCAGTACTTC. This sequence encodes CASSFGQGNEQYF.

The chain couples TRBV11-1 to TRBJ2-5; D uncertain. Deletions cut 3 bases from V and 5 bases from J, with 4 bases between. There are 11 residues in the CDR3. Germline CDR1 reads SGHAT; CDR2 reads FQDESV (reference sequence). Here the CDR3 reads CASSFGETQYF. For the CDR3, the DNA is TGTGCCAGCAGCTTCGGTGAGACCCAGTACTTC.

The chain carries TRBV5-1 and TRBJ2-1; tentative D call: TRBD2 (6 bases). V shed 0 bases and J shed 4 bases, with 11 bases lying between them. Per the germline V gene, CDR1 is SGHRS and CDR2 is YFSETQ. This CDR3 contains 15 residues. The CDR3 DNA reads TGCGCCAGCAGCTTGGATGTTGGGGGGTACAATGAGCAGTTCTTC. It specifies CASSLDVGGYNEQFF.